The TCR beta chain under discussion was sequenced for a study of human T cells and chemical hapten exposure. Germline V gene sequence: CDR1 SQVTM, CDR2 ANQGSEA. This CDR3 spans 13 amino acids. V was trimmed by 6 bases and J by 0 bases, leaving 10 bases between them. Sample time point: pre-sensitization, week 0. The treatment is: therapeutic diphenylcyclopropenone sensitization with weekly scalp DPC. Patch tests were applied only after blood draws. From whole blood left unfractionated, total RNA was extracted. Using its own MiXCR run on the RACE reads, TCRdb lists one record per CDR3 protein. This sample has 150,000 to 200,000 distinct CDR3 sequences, with 25% to 30% found just once. This clonotype was detected only a few times.

This clonotype was obtained from a woman in her thirties with alopecia areata. Some clones in this sample may be carry-over from other donors' samples. This sequence joins TRBV29-1 and TRBJ2-3, with D possibly TRBD1 on 6 matching bases. The sequenced sample was whole blood, obtained in connection with sensitization to the hapten diphenylcyclopropenone (DPC). CDR3 DNA: TGCAGCGTCCGGACAGTGAGCACAGATACGCAGTATTTT. Its translation is CSVRTVSTDTQYF.